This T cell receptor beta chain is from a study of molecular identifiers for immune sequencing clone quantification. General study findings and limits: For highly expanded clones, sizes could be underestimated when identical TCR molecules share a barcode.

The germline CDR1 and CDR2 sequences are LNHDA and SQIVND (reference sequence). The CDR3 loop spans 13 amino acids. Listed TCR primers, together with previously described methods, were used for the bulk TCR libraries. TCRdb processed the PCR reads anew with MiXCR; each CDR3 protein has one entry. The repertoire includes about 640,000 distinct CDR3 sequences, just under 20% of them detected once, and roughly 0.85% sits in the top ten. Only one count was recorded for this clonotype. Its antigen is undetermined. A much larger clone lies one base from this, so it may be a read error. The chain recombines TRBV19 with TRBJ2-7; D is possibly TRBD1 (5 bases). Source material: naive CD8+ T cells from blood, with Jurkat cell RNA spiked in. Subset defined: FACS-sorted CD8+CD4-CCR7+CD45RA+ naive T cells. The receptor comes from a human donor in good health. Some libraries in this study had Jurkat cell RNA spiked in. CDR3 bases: TGTGCCGGTAGTATCGACAGAACCTACGAGCAGTACTTC. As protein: CAGSIDRTYEQYF. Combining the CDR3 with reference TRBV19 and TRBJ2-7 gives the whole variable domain DGGITQSPKYLFRKEGQNVTLSCEQNLNHDAMYWYRQDPGQGLRLIYYSQIVNDFQKGDIAEGYSVSREKKESFPLTVTSAQKNPTAFYLCAGSIDRTYEQYFGPGTRLTVT.